This entry is about one T cell receptor (beta chain). The antigen this receptor binds is unknown. One base away there is no much larger clone; base qualities are not given. There are 14 amino acids in the CDR3, from cysteine to phenylalanine inclusive. Only the CDR3 DNA is retained, 42 bases long and in frame from the first base. Trimming costs V 4 bases and J 1 base, and their ends lie 13 bases apart. Via the germline V gene (reference sequence), CDR1 is GTSNPN and CDR2 SVGIG. The data belong to a study of T cells in Graves' hyperthyroidism and ophthalmopathy (dated by TCRdb to between 2018 and 2021). In the study overall: Peripheral blood was collected at initial diagnosis, before any treatment. TCR V-J signatures able to tell the groups apart were searched for in a discovery cohort of 100 patients, of whom around 42 had Graves' ophthalmopathy and 55 to 65 had stable Graves' hyperthyroidism. An independent validation cohort of around 19 hyperthyroidism patients and roughly 16 patients who later progressed to ophthalmopathy tested prospective prediction of ophthalmopathy. The 95 to 100 discovery patients were randomly split 7:3 into training and test sets. In roughly six Graves' hyperthyroidism patients, the study also compared T-cell repertoires from thyroid tissue with T-cell repertoires from blood. After blood sampling, hyperthyroidism patients were treated with methimazole at a starting dose of 30 mg daily, and ophthalmopathy patients were treated with high-dose intravenous methylprednisolone. TCR Vbeta CDR3 sequencing of approximately 140 peripheral blood samples (over 40 ophthalmopathy, about 75 hyperthyroidism and some 17 progressor patients) is reported in the paper.

Stable Graves' hyperthyroidism was defined as no progression to ophthalmopathy during 18 months of follow-up. Hyperthyroidism patients were newly diagnosed, with disease duration under 2 months, and aged 18 to 65 years. Patients with uncontrolled infections, other autoimmune diseases, pregnancy or lactation were excluded. Diagnoses were based on clinical symptoms, serum thyroxine and TRAb, thyroid ultrasound and orbital computed tomography. Ficoll-Paque density gradient centrifugation was used to isolate PBMCs from 8.5 to 10 ml of fresh peripheral blood. Total RNA was extracted with Trizol reagent, and quality was checked on an Agilent 2100 Bioanalyzer. The research as a whole found: In validation, the model predicted progression to ophthalmopathy with around 71% sensitivity and less than 80% specificity, a median of roughly seven months before onset. In cross-validation, a model built on a 13 V-J signature told ophthalmopathy apart from stable hyperthyroidism with approximately 90% sensitivity and approximately 81% specificity, and in testing the same model reached 80%/75%. No statistical method was used to fix the sample size in advance, and group allocation was not hidden from the investigators. Most expanded thyroid clonotypes (frequency above 0.001) were also detected in blood, a finding suggesting that blood repertoires may reflect thyroid immune responses.

TCR beta CDR3 regions were amplified from RNA transcripts. For the first round of RT-PCR on the TCR CDR3, the HTBI primer set was used together with the Qiagen OneStep RT-PCR kit. Libraries were constructed in a second round of multiplex PCR, after which size selection and purification were carried out. The libraries were sequenced on an Illumina HiSeq2000 using paired-end 100 bp reads. The original pipeline was this. SOAPnuke was used to process the raw data, throwing out any read that contained adapters or uncalled bases, had a mean Phred below 15, or lacked an exact constant-primer or identifier match. High-quality paired reads were merged using COPE v1.2.5, and each unique nucleotide sequence was defined as a clonotype. Clonotypes were aligned to IMGT TRBV, TRBD and TRBJ reference segments using MiTCR v1.1. Analysis was restricted to V-J combinations with a frequency above 0.0001, which covered 99.2% of repertoires. The TCS score was defined as the ratio of F50 (clonal expansion) to E x V (chaos), calculated using BLOSUM62-based TCRdist between CDR3 peptides within each V-J. Welch's t-statistics and random forest reduced around 550 V-J features to under 15, which were used in a naive Bayes classifier (R e1071). The raw public data were reprocessed by TCRdb itself: fastp quality trimming at Q25, MiXCR clonotype calling, in-frame beta chains only. Rows with one shared CDR3 protein collapse into an entry with the most common genes and DNA. The V and J calls and clone size are TCRdb's, not the authors'. In all, the sample holds 500,000 to 550,000 distinct CDR3 sequences, and more than 20% of those were seen once. The ten largest account for 26% of the sample.

This chain joins TRBV30 to TRBJ2-5; the D gene cannot be named for sure. The source material was blood. The sequence came from a man aged 18-30 years with Graves' hyperthyroidism. This receptor carries the CDR3 CAWTASKSQETQYF. Read as DNA, the sequence is TGTGCCTGGACGGCTTCCAAGAGCCAAGAGACCCAGTACTTC.